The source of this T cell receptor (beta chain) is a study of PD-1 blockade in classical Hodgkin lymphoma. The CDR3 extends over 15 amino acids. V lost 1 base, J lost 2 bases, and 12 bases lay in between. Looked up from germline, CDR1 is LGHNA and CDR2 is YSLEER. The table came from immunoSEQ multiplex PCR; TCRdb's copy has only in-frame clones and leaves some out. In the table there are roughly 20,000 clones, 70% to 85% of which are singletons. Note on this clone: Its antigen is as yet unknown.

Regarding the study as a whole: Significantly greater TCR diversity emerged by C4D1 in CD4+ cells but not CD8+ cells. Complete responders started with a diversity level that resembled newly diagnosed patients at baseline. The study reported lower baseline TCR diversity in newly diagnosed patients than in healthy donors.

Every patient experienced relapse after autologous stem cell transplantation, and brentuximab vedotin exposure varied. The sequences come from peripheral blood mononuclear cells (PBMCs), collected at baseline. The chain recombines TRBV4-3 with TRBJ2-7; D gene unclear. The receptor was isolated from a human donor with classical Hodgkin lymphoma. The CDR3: CASSQVNSRTYEQYF. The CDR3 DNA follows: TGCGCCAGCAGCCAAGTTAACAGCAGAACCTACGAGCAGTACTTC.